Listed below are T cell receptor beta chains from one sample, sequenced in a study of CD8+ T cells in alopecia areata. Only in-frame clones appear in the TCRdb table, and some are missing; sequencing was by immunoSEQ multiplex PCR. The sample consists of 150,000 to 200,000 clones, 55% of them appearing once. Specimen: CD4+ T cells sorted from blood. The receptors here all came from a human donor in good health. The CDR3 runs from the conserved cysteine through the conserved F or W. Each record gives: V gene, clone size, J gene, D gene, CDR3 protein, CDR3 DNA. D genes are given only for firm matches. Size is stated for part of the rows, as once, few or many counts, or as a class when the clone is expanded.

>TRBV18|.|TRBJ2-5|TRBD1
CASSPAGGSQYF
TGTGCCAGCTCACCGGCAGGGGGATCCCAGTACTTC
>TRBV29-1|.|TRBJ1-2|.
CSVFQGGGYTF
TGCAGCGTTTTCCAGGGTGGGGGCTACACCTTC
>TRBV4-2|.|TRBJ2-2|.
CASSQDWQGSTGELFF
TGTGCCAGCAGCCAAGATTGGCAGGGGAGTACCGGGGAGCTGTTTTTT
>TRBV29-1|few|TRBJ2-1|TRBD2
CSVDGRAAFEQFF
TGCAGCGTTGACGGGAGGGCCGCGTTTGAGCAGTTCTTC
>TRBV28|.|TRBJ2-7|.
CASSLFPGRTNYEQYF
TGTGCCAGCAGTTTATTTCCGGGACGCACCAACTACGAGCAGTACTTC
>TRBV5-4|.|TRBJ2-6|.
CASSLHSGANVLTF
TGTGCCAGCAGCTTGCACTCTGGGGCCAACGTCCTGACTTTC
>TRBV5-4|.|TRBJ2-6|.
CASSLFQSGANVLTF
TGTGCCAGCAGCTTGTTCCAGTCTGGGGCCAACGTCCTGACTTTC
>TRBV6-5|once|TRBJ2-7|.
CASSYATPGGEQYF
TGTGCCAGCAGTTACGCAACTCCCGGGGGCGAGCAGTACTTC
>TRBV18|.|TRBJ2-7|.
CASSPVGYEQYF
TGTGCCAGCTCACCAGTGGGATACGAGCAGTACTTC
>TRBV5-1|.|TRBJ2-2|.
CASSSRQDYTGELFF
TGCGCCAGCAGCAGCCGACAGGACTACACCGGGGAGCTGTTTTTT
>TRBV2|few|TRBJ2-3|TRBD2
CASSEGSSGRGITQYF
TGTGCCAGCAGTGAAGGTTCTAGCGGGAGGGGGATTACGCAGTATTTT
>TRBV5-1|.|TRBJ2-7|.
CASSFSPTTSYEQYF
TGCGCCAGCAGCTTCTCGCCGACTACCTCCTACGAGCAGTACTTC
>TRBV7-9|.|TRBJ1-2|TRBD1
CASGGQGVSPTGYTF
TGTGCCAGCGGGGGACAGGGGGTCTCCCCCACTGGCTACACCTTC
>TRBV5-4|once|TRBJ2-6|TRBD1
CASSPQGAGANVLTF
TGTGCCAGCAGCCCGCAGGGGGCTGGGGCCAACGTCCTGACTTTC
>TRBV15|few|TRBJ1-3|.
CATGRVGNTIYF
TGTGCCACCGGCAGAGTGGGGAACACCATATATTTT
>TRBV5-1|.|TRBJ2-1|.
CASSFGDEQFF
TGCGCCAGCAGCTTCGGCGATGAGCAGTTCTTC
>TRBV29-1|.|TRBJ2-1|.
CSVVGGGDIHNEQFF
TGCAGCGTTGTCGGAGGTGGGGATATACACAATGAGCAGTTCTTC
>TRBV7-9|few|TRBJ2-7|.
CASGGSSYEQYF
TGTGCCAGCGGGGGGAGCTCCTACGAGCAGTACTTC
>TRBV5-4|.|TRBJ2-1|.
CASSLEVNEQFF
TGTGCCAGCAGCTTGGAAGTCAATGAGCAGTTCTTC
>TRBV29-1|few|TRBJ1-2|TRBD1
CSASTGVAYGYTF
TGCAGCGCCTCGACAGGGGTTGCCTATGGCTACACCTTC
>TRBV29-1|few|TRBJ2-3|.
CSVWTSTDTQYF
TGCAGCGTCTGGACTAGCACAGATACGCAGTATTTT
>TRBV7-2|.|TRBJ1-5|.
CASSYRDNQPQHF
TGTGCCAGCAGCTACCGGGACAATCAGCCCCAGCATTTT
>TRBV30|.|TRBJ2-2|.
CAWGLSGELFF
TGTGCCTGGGGACTATCCGGGGAGCTGTTTTTT
>TRBV5-4|.|TRBJ2-5|.
CASNKGGTAKETQYF
TGTGCCAGCAACAAAGGGGGGACAGCAAAAGAGACCCAGTACTTC
>TRBV28|few|TRBJ2-7|TRBD2
CASKPGGDFQFEQYF
TGTGCCAGCAAACCCGGGGGGGACTTCCAGTTCGAGCAGTACTTC
>TRBV27|.|TRBJ2-5|TRBD2
CASSILAGGVETQYF
TGTGCCAGCAGCATTCTAGCGGGAGGGGTGGAGACCCAGTACTTC
>TRBV25-1|.|TRBJ1-2|TRBD1
CASRRTGGDYGYTF
TGTGCCAGCCGACGGACAGGGGGCGACTATGGCTACACCTTC
>TRBV6-6|.|TRBJ2-1|.
CASSYPPGVYNEQFF
TGTGCCAGCAGTTACCCCCCAGGGGTCTACAATGAGCAGTTCTTC
>TRBV6-6|few|TRBJ2-7|TRBD2
CASTEGGRNYYEQYF
TGTGCCAGCACCGAGGGAGGGCGAAACTATTACGAGCAGTACTTC
>TRBV11-2|.|TRBJ2-7|.
CASSLAPSYEQYF
TGTGCCAGCAGCTTAGCTCCATCCTACGAGCAGTACTTC
>TRBV7-2|few|TRBJ2-3|.
CASSPSRNTDTQYF
TGTGCCAGCAGCCCCTCGCGGAACACAGATACGCAGTATTTT
>TRBV30|.|TRBJ2-3|TRBD2
CASTSGRASFTDTQYF
TGTGCCTCCACTAGCGGGAGGGCCTCTTTCACAGATACGCAGTATTTT
>TRBV7-9|.|TRBJ2-2|.
CASSLRGIGGELFF
TGTGCCAGCAGCTTGAGGGGAATCGGCGGGGAGCTGTTTTTT
>TRBV2|few|TRBJ1-2|.
CASSEVYGYTF
TGTGCCAGCAGTGAAGTCTATGGCTACACCTTC
>TRBV19|.|TRBJ1-2|TRBD1
CASSIRDSEVWTF
TGTGCCAGTAGTATTCGGGACAGTGAAGTGTGGACCTTC
>TRBV6-4|few|TRBJ1-2|.
CASSARQTDPYGYTF
TGTGCCAGCAGTGCAAGACAGACGGACCCCTATGGCTACACCTTC
>TRBV9|.|TRBJ2-7|.
CASSGTSGTYEQYF
TGTGCCAGCAGCGGGACCTCAGGGACCTACGAGCAGTACTTC
>TRBV29-1|.|TRBJ1-1|.
CSVLLGRRNTEAFF
TGCAGCGTCTTGCTGGGTAGACGGAACACTGAAGCTTTCTTT
>TRBV6-5|many|TRBJ2-1|.
CASRPTGRSYNEQFF
TGTGCCAGCAGGCCAACAGGGAGGTCCTACAATGAGCAGTTCTTC
>TRBV25-1|.|TRBJ2-5|TRBD1
CASSLNTGGEDQETQYF
TGTGCCAGCAGCTTGAACACAGGGGGCGAGGACCAAGAGACCCAGTACTTC
>TRBV2|.|TRBJ2-7|.
CASSRLGGSNEQYF
TGTGCCAGCAGTAGGTTAGGGGGGTCGAACGAGCAGTACTTC
>TRBV6-1|.|TRBJ2-6|.
CASRNSPGANVLTF
TGTGCCAGCAGGAACAGTCCTGGGGCCAACGTCCTGACTTTC
>TRBV27|.|TRBJ1-5|.
CASRESNQPQHF
TGTGCCAGCAGGGAAAGCAATCAGCCCCAGCATTTT
>TRBV18|.|TRBJ2-7|.
CASSPPASYEQYF
TGTGCCAGCTCACCACCCGCCTCCTACGAGCAGTACTTC
>TRBV7-2|.|TRBJ2-1|TRBD2
CASSSLSGRVLNEQFF
TGTGCCAGCAGCTCCTTGAGCGGGAGGGTTTTGAATGAGCAGTTCTTC
>TRBV2|few|TRBJ1-2|TRBD1
CASIRQGADYGYTF
TGTGCCAGCATCAGACAGGGGGCGGACTATGGCTACACCTTC
>TRBV7-2|.|TRBJ2-4|TRBD2
CASSLVPTSGQNIQYF
TGTGCCAGCAGCTTAGTTCCCACTAGCGGACAAAACATTCAGTACTTC
>TRBV7-9|few|TRBJ1-1|.
CASSLAPLLGRVNTEAFF
TGTGCCAGCAGCTTAGCGCCTCTTCTGGGTAGGGTGAACACTGAAGCTTTCTTT
>TRBV5-6|.|TRBJ1-3|.
CASRRSSGNTIYF
TGTGCCAGCAGGCGGAGTTCGGGAAACACCATATATTTT
>TRBV4-1|few|TRBJ2-4|.
CASSQVLPGLPKF
TGCGCCAGCAGCCAAGTACTACCGGGACTGCCTAAGTTC
>TRBV6-6|.|TRBJ2-7|.
CASSILQGRVYEQYF
TGTGCCAGCAGTATCCTACAGGGTCGGGTCTACGAGCAGTACTTC
>TRBV5-6|.|TRBJ2-2|TRBD1
CASSLTGTGAGELFF
TGTGCCAGCAGCTTAACCGGGACAGGGGCCGGGGAGCTGTTTTTT
>TRBV29-1|.|TRBJ2-2|TRBD2
CSVASGGTGELFF
TGCAGCGTTGCTAGCGGGGGCACCGGGGAGCTGTTTTTT
>TRBV5-1|few|TRBJ2-7|.
CASSLAGDEQYF
TGCGCCAGCAGCTTGGCAGGGGACGAGCAGTACTTC
>TRBV29-1|.|TRBJ2-2|.
CSAVRGGTGELFF
TGCAGCGCGGTGAGGGGCGGAACCGGGGAGCTGTTTTTT